The next 11 T cell receptor beta chains were all read from a single sample in a study. TCRdb re-called the 5' RACE reads with MiXCR, one entry per CDR3 protein. The sample holds 60,000 to 65,000 distinct CDR3 sequences, almost 30% seen once. Sequencing was done on a sample of tumor-infiltrating naive CD4+ T cells sorted from the breast tumor. Described subset: naive CD4+ T cells, CD4+CD45RA+CD25-. These receptor sequences come from a female donor with breast cancer.

This clonotype was recorded at least ten times. The chain carries TRBV5-1 and TRBJ2-5; 12 bases are shared with TRBD1. Germline lookup yields CDR1 SGHRS and CDR2 YFSETQ. The CDR3 runs to 16 residues. The V segment lost 4 bases and the J segment 1 base; nucleotides outside the gene matches: 5. CDR3 loop: CASSPGDRGLQETQYF. For the CDR3, the DNA is TGCGCCAGCAGCCCTGGGGACAGGGGGCTCCAAGAGACCCAGTACTTC.

This chain's CDR3 is CASSSKREGLNEQFF. The CDR3 DNA sequence: TGTGCCAGCAGCTCGAAGCGGGAGGGCCTGAATGAGCAGTTCTTC. V and J are TRBV7-2 and TRBJ2-1; the match to TRBD2 covers 10 bases. V gave up 4 bases and J gave up 7 bases; unmatched junction bases: 7. CDR1 SGHTA and CDR2 FQGNSA come from the germline V gene. The CDR3 runs 15 residues. The full variable domain, completed using reference TRBV7-2 and TRBJ2-1, is GAGVSQSPSNKVTEKGKDVELRCDPISGHTALYWYRQSLGQGLEFLIYFQGNSAPDKSGLPSDRFSAERTGGSVSTLTIQRTQQEDSAVYLCASSSKREGLNEQFFGPGTRLTVL.

This clonotype was detected only a few times. V usage is TRBV5-1 and J usage is TRBJ2-2; D is undetermined. Looked up from germline, CDR1 is SGHRS and CDR2 is YFSETQ. This CDR3 contains 15 residues. The germline V and J ends were trimmed by 0 bases and 1 base, with 7 bases remaining between them. In nucleotides, the CDR3 is TGCGCCAGCAGCTTGGCTGTCAGGAACACCGGGGAGCTGTTTTTT. It translates to CASSLAVRNTGELFF. Full variable domain (remainder filled in from reference TRBV5-1 and TRBJ2-2): KAGVTQTPRYLIKTRGQQVTLSCSPISGHRSVSWYQQTPGQGLQFLFEYFSETQRNKGNFPGRFSGRQFSNSRSEMNVSTLELGDSALYLCASSLAVRNTGELFFGEGSRLTVL.

The chain recombines TRBV6-1 with TRBJ1-5, with unresolved D. Looked up from germline, CDR1 is MNHNS and CDR2 is SASEGT. The CDR3 length is 14 residues. Trimming left V 2 bases short and J 5 bases short, with 10 bases between. Here the CDR3 DNA reads TGTGCCAGCAGTGAATATCGGAGTTATCAGCCCCAGCATTTT. Residues: CASSEYRSYQPQHF.

The CDR3 nucleotides read TGTGCCTGGAGTCGAGGGGTCGACAATGAGCAGTTCTTC. Its translation: CAWSRGVDNEQFF. V and J are TRBV30 and TRBJ2-1; D possibly matches TRBD1 or TRBD2 (5 bases each). V was pared by 2 bases and J by 5 bases, with 10 bases between. This CDR3 is built from 13 residues. CDR1 is GTSNPN and CDR2 is SVGIG in the germline V gene (reference sequence).

The J gene is TRBJ2-3, the V gene TRBV28; D is perhaps TRBD1 (6 bases). This CDR3 is 15 amino acids long. Trimming left V 3 bases short and J 0 bases short, with 10 bases between. CDR1 and CDR2 from the germline V gene are MDHEN and SYDVKM. The CDR3 loop reads CASSFPDRSTDTQYF. Here the CDR3 DNA reads TGTGCCAGCAGTTTTCCGGACAGAAGCACAGATACGCAGTATTTT.

The chain couples TRBV27 to TRBJ1-1; D call uncertain. V was shortened by 7 bases and J by 1 base, with 10 bases between the two germline ends. CDR1 MNHEY and CDR2 SMNVEV come from the germline V gene (reference sequence). There are 13 residues in the CDR3. The CDR3 protein is CASMVLGNTEAFF. CDR3 coding DNA: TGTGCCAGCATGGTCCTGGGGAACACTGAAGCTTTCTTT.

The V gene is TRBV11-2, the J gene TRBJ2-2; D possibly matches TRBD1 or TRBD2 (5 bases each). V gave up 5 bases and J gave up 5 bases, with 15 bases separating them. Germline values: CDR1 SGHAT, CDR2 FQNNGV. The CDR3 runs to 15 residues. The chain's CDR3 is CASSLRGYGTGELFF. The CDR3 region has the DNA TGTGCCAGCAGCCTCCGGGGCTATGGTACCGGGGAGCTGTTTTTT.

With respect to this clonotype: Being one base from a much bigger clone, this may be a read error. The rearrangement joins TRBV6-2 or TRBV6-3 to TRBJ2-2, with D perhaps assigned TRBD1 or TRBD2 (5 bases each). V shed 5 bases and J shed 4 bases, with 17 bases lying between them. Germline loops: CDR1 MNHEY, CDR2 SVGEGT. The CDR3 spans 16 residues. CDR3: CASSPRDGVTTGELFF. The DNA for the CDR3 is TGTGCCAGCAGTCCCCGGGACGGGGTAACCACCGGGGAGCTGTTTTTT.

This clonotype was seen more than once but under ten times. The V and J genes are TRBV11-1 and TRBJ2-3, with TRBD2 matching 9 bases. J lost 3 bases, V lost 3 bases, and 7 bases had no gene match. The CDR3 runs 16 residues. The germline gives CDR1 SGHAT, CDR2 FQDESV (reference sequence). The CDR3 is CASSFLAGAGTDTQYF. In nucleotides, the CDR3 is TGTGCCAGCAGCTTTTTAGCGGGGGCTGGTACAGATACGCAGTATTTT.

This chain links TRBV12-3 or TRBV12-4 with TRBJ1-2; D is unclear. CDR3 length: 11 amino acids. V shed 6 bases and J shed 5 bases, with 7 bases lying between them. The CDR3 nucleotides are TGTGCCAGCAGACCCGTATATGGCTACACCTTC. Protein: CASRPVYGYTF.